This TCR beta chain was sequenced in a study of OX40 agonist ivuxolimab in advanced cancers. Across the whole study: The study reported partial responses in three patients: one hepatocellular carcinoma, two cutaneous melanoma. Study results and caveats: CD4+ and CD8+ blood T cells expanded clonally by week 6 at 0.1 to 3.0 mg/kg.

The table came from immunoSEQ multiplex PCR; TCRdb's copy has only in-frame clones and leaves some out. The sample includes tens of thousands of clones, more than 70% of them seen just once. In germline, CDR1 is SQVTM, CDR2 ANQGSEA. CDR3 length: 11 amino acids. V was pared by 2 bases and J by 4 bases, with 3 bases between. To note about this clone: Its antigen is currently unknown.

The receptor comes from an adult with an advanced solid tumor such as melanoma, head and neck, liver or kidney cancer. The V and J genes are TRBV29-1 and TRBJ1-3, with D unresolved. Sample: CD4+ or CD8+ T cells sorted from blood, taken in a trial of the OX40 agonist ivuxolimab. The CDR3 loop is CSVELGNTIYF. The CDR3 DNA reads TGCAGCGTTGAATTAGGAAACACCATATATTTT. The full variable domain, its missing parts supplied by reference TRBV29-1 and TRBJ1-3, is SAVISQKPSRDICQRGTSLTIQCQVDSQVTMMFWYRQQPGQSLTLIATANQGSEATYESGFVIDKFPISRPNLTFSTLTVSNMSPEDSSIYLCSVELGNTIYFGEGSWLTVV.